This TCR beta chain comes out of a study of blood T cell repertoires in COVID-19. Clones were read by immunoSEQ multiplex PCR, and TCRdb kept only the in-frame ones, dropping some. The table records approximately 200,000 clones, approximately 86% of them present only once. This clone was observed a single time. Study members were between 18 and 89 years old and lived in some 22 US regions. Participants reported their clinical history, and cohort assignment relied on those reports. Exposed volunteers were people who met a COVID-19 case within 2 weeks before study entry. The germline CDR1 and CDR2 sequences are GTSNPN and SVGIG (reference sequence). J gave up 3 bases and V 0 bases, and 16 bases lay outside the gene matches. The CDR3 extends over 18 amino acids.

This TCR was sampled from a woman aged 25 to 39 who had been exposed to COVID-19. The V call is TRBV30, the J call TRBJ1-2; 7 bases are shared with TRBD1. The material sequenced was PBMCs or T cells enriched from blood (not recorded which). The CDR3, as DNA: TGTGCCTGGAGTGTTGGGCTAGGGGGACAGAGATTTTACTATGGCTACACCTTC. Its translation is CAWSVGLGGQRFYYGYTF.